This T cell receptor (beta chain) was documented in a study of human T cells and chemical hapten exposure. Study overall: Diphenylcyclopropenone doses were given weekly to the scalps of patients across the approximately 24-week study. Epicutaneous patch tests delivered 0.01% DPC to the upper back, with evaluation at 6 days. General study results and limits: It should be noted that donors had alopecia, so their immune response may differ from healthy people's.

The CDR3 spans 14 residues. Looked up from germline, CDR1 is MNHNS and CDR2 is SASEGT. V lost 2 bases and J lost 9, with 16 bases in between. This clonotype appeared many times. Its antigen remains unknown. Time point described: pre-sensitization, week 0. Treatment denoted: therapeutic diphenylcyclopropenone sensitization with weekly scalp DPC. One entry per CDR3 protein, called by TCRdb with MiXCR from the RACE reads. Of tens of thousands of distinct CDR3 sequences listed, 7.5% to 9% are singletons. The rearrangement links TRBV6-1 to TRBJ2-5; weak D call: TRBD2 (5 bases). This clonotype was sampled from a woman between 50 and 59 years old with alopecia areata. Some clones in this sample may be carry-over from other donors' samples. The sequencing here drew on whole blood, taken in connection with sensitization to the hapten diphenylcyclopropenone (DPC). This chain's CDR3 is CASSELSSSGAQYF. In nucleotides, the CDR3 is TGTGCCAGCAGTGAATTATCGTCCTCCGGGGCCCAGTACTTC.